Each of the 31 T cell receptor beta chains below was sequenced from the same sample in a study of graft-versus-host responses after intestinal transplantation. Antigens for these TCRs are unknown. Some clones are missing from TCRdb's copy, which holds only in-frame ones; the method was immunoSEQ multiplex PCR. The sample holds roughly 99,000 clones, over 80% seen once. The input for sequencing was unstimulated CD4+ T cells sorted from spleen or lymph node cells, taken before transplant. The receptors were gathered from a human donor who was the organ donor for an intestinal transplant.

For the CDR3, the DNA is TGTGCCAGCAGCCAAGGTAGCAATCAGCCCCAGCATTTT. It encodes CASSQGSNQPQHF. The chain employs TRBV14 and TRBJ1-5; D remains ambiguous. Germline V gene lookup returns CDR1 SGHDN and CDR2 FVKESK. The CDR3 has 13 amino acids. V dropped 1 base and J dropped 0 bases, with 1 base sitting between them. The whole variable domain, filled in from reference TRBV14 and TRBJ1-5, reads EAGVTQFPSHSVIEKGQTVTLRCDPISGHDNLYWYRRVMGKEIKFLLHFVKESKQDESGMPNNRFLAERTGGTYSTLKVQPAELEDSGVYFCASSQGSNQPQHFGDGTRLSIL.

The chain carries TRBV11-3 and TRBJ2-1, with 10 bases matching TRBD2. Looked up from germline, CDR1 is SGHNT and CDR2 is YENEEA. The trim removed 6 bases at V and 8 bases at J, leaving 10 bases unmatched. The CDR3 loop spans 15 amino acids. CDR3 sequence: CASSSSGRGAYEQFF. Here the CDR3 DNA reads TGTGCCAGCAGTTCTAGCGGGAGAGGGGCCTATGAGCAGTTCTTC.

The J gene is TRBJ1-6, the V gene TRBV5-6; a possible D gene is TRBD1 (5 bases). Germline CDR1 SGHDT, CDR2 YYEEEE. The length of the CDR3 is 14 residues. The V and J ends lost 0 bases and 5 bases respectively, with 6 bases between them. The CDR3 here is CASSLGQHNSPLHF. CDR3 bases: TGTGCCAGCAGCTTGGGACAGCATAATTCACCCCTCCACTTT.

This chain connects TRBV4-1 to TRBJ1-6, with D possibly matching TRBD1 (6 bases). The germline CDR1 and CDR2 sequences are MGHRA and YSYEKL. Trimming shortened V by 6 bases and J by 6 bases, and 24 bases separated the two germline ends. The CDR3 extends over 18 amino acids. The CDR3 loop is CASRSVGRGAHSNSPLHF. In nucleotides, the CDR3 is TGCGCCAGCAGATCGGTTGGCCGGGGGGCGCATTCTAATTCACCCCTCCACTTT.

The chain is built from TRBV6-1 and TRBJ2-3; D is uncertain. The CDR3 is 15 amino acids. Germline CDR1 is MNHNS and CDR2 is SASEGT. V was trimmed by 3 bases and J by 2 bases, leaving 12 bases between them. The CDR3 spells CASSDPYRITDTQYF. The CDR3 DNA reads as TGTGCCAGCAGTGACCCGTACAGAATCACAGATACGCAGTATTTT.

V and J are TRBV18 and TRBJ1-4; tentatively, D is TRBD1 (5 bases). Germline V gene lookup returns CDR1 KGHSH and CDR2 LQKENI. V shed 0 bases and J shed 7 bases, with 12 bases lying between them. The CDR3 runs to 15 residues. The CDR3: CASSPPSRAGEKLFF. For the CDR3, the DNA is TGTGCCAGCTCACCACCCAGCAGGGCAGGTGAAAAACTGTTTTTT. The full variable domain, rest sourced from reference TRBV18 and TRBJ1-4, is NAGVMQNPRHLVRRRGQEARLRCSPMKGHSHVYWYRQLPEEGLKFMVYLQKENIIDESGMPKERFSAEFPKEGPSILRIQQVVRGDSAAYFCASSPPSRAGEKLFFGSGTQLSVL.

About this clone: Additional DNA sequences in this sample encode the identical CDR3. V gene TRBV2 combines with J gene TRBJ2-7; D not resolved. CDR3 length equals 12 residues. Per germline, CDR1 SNHLY and CDR2 FYNNEI. Trimming pared 5 bases from V and 0 bases from J, leaving 5 bases between. In DNA, the CDR3 is TGTGCCAGCAGTTATAGCTCCTACGAGCAGTACTTC. This translates into CASSYSSYEQYF.

The rearrangement joins TRBV7-2 to TRBJ2-5; maybe TRBD2 (6 bases). Per germline, CDR1 SGHTA and CDR2 FQGNSA. The CDR3 sequence is 14 residues long. V lost 1 base and J 4 bases, leaving 10 bases between the germline ends. CDR3: CASSLGGAGETQYF. CDR3 sequence (DNA): TGTGCCAGCAGCTTAGGCGGGGCGGGAGAGACCCAGTACTTC.

The genes are TRBV5-1 and TRBJ2-6; tentatively, D is TRBD1 (6 bases). V shed 0 bases and J shed 2 bases, with 18 bases lying between them. The CDR3 is 19 amino acids. CDR1 is SGHRS and CDR2 is YFSETQ in the germline V gene. The CDR3, as DNA: TGCGCCAGCAGCTTGGAACTAGGCAGGGGTGGGGCTGGGGCCAACGTCCTGACTTTC. It is translated as CASSLELGRGGAGANVLTF.

CDR3 sequence reads: CAWSVRTSGGSYEQYF. The CDR3 bases are TGTGCCTGGAGTGTACGGACTAGCGGGGGGTCCTACGAGCAGTACTTC. The rearrangement uses TRBV30 and TRBJ2-7; the match to TRBD2 covers 14 bases. There are 16 residues in the CDR3. V trimming: 0 bases; J trimming: 1 base; junction bases outside the gene matches: 2. The germline V gene encodes CDR1 GTSNPN and CDR2 SVGIG (reference sequence).

This clone was counted a single time. The J gene is TRBJ2-4, the V gene TRBV6-1, with D possibly being TRBD1 (5 bases). The CDR3 runs 14 residues. V lost 8 bases and J lost 5, with 16 bases in between. Germline V lookup: CDR1 MNHNS, CDR2 SASEGT. CDR3 sequence reads: CASLHGARENIQYF. The CDR3 bases are TGTGCCAGCCTTCATGGGGCGCGTGAAAACATTCAGTACTTC.

This chain links TRBV5-4 with TRBJ1-4, with unresolved D. Germline CDR1 SGHNT, CDR2 YYREEE (reference sequence). V gave up 1 base and J gave up 8 bases, with 6 bases separating them. This CDR3 region has 12 residues. CDR3 sequence (DNA): TGTGCCAGCAGCTTGCGGGGAGAAAAACTGTTTTTT. It is translated as CASSLRGEKLFF.

The chain recombines TRBV7-2 with TRBJ2-5, with TRBD1 as a possible D gene (6 bases). The end of the DNA fits TRBJ2-7 better, so the J call may be wrong. Germline CDR1 SGHTA, CDR2 FQGNSA. The CDR3 contains 15 residues. The CDR3 sequence is CASSLRTDPAYEQYF. CDR3 coding DNA: TGTGCCAGCAGCCTCCGGACAGACCCGGCCTACGAGCAGTACTTC.

This clone was picked up a small number of times. The sample carries other DNA sequences with the same CDR3. V is TRBV5-1 and J is TRBJ1-1, with D possibly being TRBD1 (5 bases). V was trimmed by 6 bases and J by 0 bases, leaving 21 bases between them. CDR3 length: 17 amino acids. Germline CDR1 is SGHRS and CDR2 is YFSETQ. The CDR3 spells CASIGAGVRGLNTEAFF. CDR3 nucleotides: TGCGCCAGCATAGGGGCGGGGGTTCGGGGCTTGAACACTGAAGCTTTCTTT.

The J gene is TRBJ1-3, the V gene TRBV6-6, with unresolved D. In germline, CDR1 is MNHNY, CDR2 SVGAGI (reference sequence). V shed 6 bases and J shed 4 bases, with 16 bases lying between them. The CDR3 runs 15 residues. CDR3 residues: CASRSVRVTGNTIYF. CDR3 DNA sequence: TGTGCCAGCAGAAGCGTCCGGGTGACCGGAAACACCATATATTTT.

The V call is TRBV7-3, the J call TRBJ2-1, with D unclear. Germline lookup yields CDR1 SGHTA and CDR2 FQGTGA. Trimming removed 6 bases from V and 6 bases from J, with 6 bases in between. CDR3 length equals 11 residues. The CDR3 nucleotides are TGTGCCAGCAGTTCTCTCAATGAGCAGTTCTTC. This encodes CASSSLNEQFF.

About this clone itself: The same CDR3 can be traced to other DNA sequences in this sample. The V and J genes are TRBV9 and TRBJ2-6; D uncertain. Trimming stripped 0 bases from V and 4 bases from J, with 11 bases between. This CDR3 contains 16 residues. CDR1 and CDR2 from the germline V gene are SGDLS and YYNGEE. For the CDR3, the DNA is TGTGCCAGCAGCGTAGGTGTCTCGAGGGGGGCCAACGTCCTGACTTTC. It specifies CASSVGVSRGANVLTF. Complete variable domain (other parts from reference TRBV9 and TRBJ2-6): DSGVTQTPKHLITATGQRVTLRCSPRSGDLSVYWYQQSLDQGLQFLIQYYNGEERAKGNILERFSAQQFPDLHSELNLSSLELGDSALYFCASSVGVSRGANVLTFGAGSRLTVL.

V is TRBV2 and J is TRBJ1-1, with D hard to call. Germline V lookup: CDR1 SNHLY, CDR2 FYNNEI. With 2 bases removed from V and 0 bases from J, the gap between germline ends came to 10 bases. This CDR3 has 15 amino acids. CDR3 bases: TGTGCCAGCAGTGAAACCGGTGGGCTGAACACTGAAGCTTTCTTT. Translation: CASSETGGLNTEAFF.

The CDR3, as DNA: TGTGCCAGCAGCGGGGGACTAATCGATGGCAATGAGCAGTTCTTC. Residues: CASSGGLIDGNEQFF. V is TRBV9 and J is TRBJ2-1, with 7 bases fitting TRBD2. The germline V gene has CDR1 SGDLS and CDR2 YYNGEE. The ends lost 3 bases at V and 6 bases at J; junction bases unmatched: 9. This CDR3 spans 15 amino acids.

This clone showed up just a few times. The chain employs TRBV7-2 and TRBJ1-2; D remains ambiguous. V gave up 5 bases and J gave up 2 bases, with 9 bases separating them. Germline values: CDR1 SGHTA, CDR2 FQGNSA. The CDR3 contains 13 residues. The DNA of the CDR3 is TGTGCCAGCAGCCAAAGTAGGAACTATGGCTACACCTTC. Residues: CASSQSRNYGYTF.

This clone was seen once. The chain has TRBV6-5 and TRBJ1-6; D call uncertain. The CDR3 length is 15 residues. With 5 bases removed from V and 7 bases from J, the gap between germline ends came to 15 bases. CDR1 is MNHEY, CDR2 SVGAGI, per germline. CDR3 nucleotide sequence: TGTGCCAGCAGTGTCCGGGCCCCTAGGAATTCACCCCTCCACTTT. Protein: CASSVRAPRNSPLHF.

V usage is TRBV6-5 and J usage is TRBJ2-3, with D unclear. The CDR3 contains 13 residues. V was clipped by 3 bases and J by 6 bases, with 10 bases between them. Per the germline V gene, CDR1 is MNHEY and CDR2 is SVGAGI. The CDR3, as DNA: TGTGCCAGCAGTTATAACCCCAGGGATACGCAGTATTTT. Amino acids: CASSYNPRDTQYF.

The rearrangement joins TRBV7-2 to TRBJ2-5; 15 nucleotides align to TRBD2. Looked up from germline, CDR1 is SGHTA and CDR2 is FQGNSA. There are 15 residues in the CDR3. J lost 4 bases, V lost 5 bases, and 2 bases had no gene match. The CDR3 loop is CASSGLAGGPETQYF. The CDR3 DNA is TGTGCCAGCAGCGGACTAGCGGGGGGGCCAGAGACCCAGTACTTC. Looking up the rest from reference TRBV7-2 and TRBJ2-5 gives the full variable domain: GAGVSQSPSNKVTEKGKDVELRCDPISGHTALYWYRQSLGQGLEFLIYFQGNSAPDKSGLPSDRFSAERTGGSVSTLTIQRTQQEDSAVYLCASSGLAGGPETQYFGPGTRLLVL.

The chain employs TRBV19 and TRBJ2-5; TRBD2 is a possible D gene (6 bases). The DNA end is more similar to TRBJ2-7, so the J call may be wrong. This CDR3 has 13 amino acids. Germline CDR1 and CDR2: LNHDA and SQIVND (reference sequence). The CDR3 region is CATRREFSYEQYF. DNA of the CDR3: TGTGCCACTAGGAGGGAGTTCTCCTACGAGCAGTACTTC.

The gene calls are TRBV10-3 and TRBJ1-1; 9 bases map to TRBD1. With V trimmed by 6 bases and J by 3 bases, 2 bases remained unmatched. Germline CDR1 ENHRY, CDR2 SYGVKD. The CDR3 sequence is 13 residues long. CDR3 sequence: CAISRDRDTEAFF. The CDR3 DNA is TGTGCCATCAGCAGGGACAGGGACACTGAAGCTTTCTTT.

The chain couples TRBV6-5 to TRBJ2-7; TRBD1 matches 8 bases. J was trimmed by 10 bases and V by 6 bases; bases with no gene match: 8. The CDR3 runs to 12 residues. The V gene's germline CDR1 is MNHEY and CDR2 SVGAGI. The CDR3 protein is CASSSGTGTQYF. In DNA, the CDR3 is TGTGCCAGCAGCTCCGGGACAGGAACCCAGTACTTC.

The chain carries TRBV6-1 and TRBJ1-5, with D tentatively TRBD1 (5 bases). The germline V gene has CDR1 MNHNS and CDR2 SASEGT. The length of the CDR3 is 15 residues. Between the trimmed V and J ends, which lost 7 bases and 3 bases, there was a span of 16 bases. DNA of the CDR3: TGTGCCAGCAACACAAGACAGAACTTCAATCAGCCCCAGCATTTT. Its protein product is CASNTRQNFNQPQHF.

The chain links TRBV5-1 to TRBJ1-4, with 10 bases aligning to TRBD1. From germline, CDR1 is SGHRS and CDR2 YFSETQ. Trimming removed 4 bases from V and 3 bases from J; junction bases left unmatched: 9. This CDR3 has 17 amino acids. The CDR3 region has the DNA TGCGCCAGCAGCATAAGGACAGGGGGTTCGGCTAATGAAAAACTGTTTTTT. This sequence encodes CASSIRTGGSANEKLFF.

The chain employs TRBV19 and TRBJ2-3; the match to TRBD2 covers 10 bases. Germline loops: CDR1 LNHDA, CDR2 SQIVND (reference sequence). The CDR3 runs to 14 residues. V lost 10 bases, J lost 6 bases, and 10 bases stayed unmatched. Written as DNA, the CDR3 is TGTGCCATTCAGGCTAGCGGGAGACGGGATACGCAGTATTTT. It translates to CAIQASGRRDTQYF.

The chain combines TRBV10-3 with TRBJ2-5; TRBD2 agrees at 11 bases. CDR1 and CDR2 (germline): ENHRY, SYGVKD. The CDR3 loop spans 16 amino acids. Germline trimming cut 9 bases from V and 1 base from J; bases unmatched to any gene: 10. The CDR3 DNA sequence: TGTGCCATTAGGGGCCAACTAGCGGGGGCCCAAGAGACCCAGTACTTC. Translated, it gives CAIRGQLAGAQETQYF.

The chain is built from TRBV6-5 and TRBJ2-7; 7 nucleotides align to TRBD2. The CDR3 has 14 residues. The germline CDR1 and CDR2 sequences are MNHEY and SVGAGI. The J segment lost 9 bases and the V segment lost 5 bases, leaving 13 bases of the junction unmatched. The CDR3 is CASSSLGGSNGQYF. The CDR3 coding sequence is TGTGCCAGCAGTAGCCTCGGGGGGAGCAACGGGCAGTACTTC.